This T cell receptor (beta chain) was recorded in a study of CD8+ T cells in alopecia areata. As for treatment: oral pan-JAK inhibitor, 5-10 mg twice daily. Extracted RNA was reverse transcribed, and the resulting cDNA served as sequencing template. Profiling relied on immunoSEQ multiplex PCR, and the TCRdb table lists in-frame clones only, not all of them. The sample lists approximately 130,000 clones, around 60% occurring once. Germline loops: CDR1 SQVTM, CDR2 ANQGSEA. The CDR3 contains 14 residues. J was trimmed by 2 bases and V by 6 bases; bases with no gene match: 7. Study findings and constraints: Among the cells sequenced in scalp samples are also the resident alphabeta T cells of normal skin.

Regarding this clone: Its antigen is not known.

The sample in question was CD4+ T cells sorted from blood, obtained at week 4, from a patient treated with tofacitinib. The chain uses TRBV29-1 and TRBJ2-5; 9 bases agree with TRBD1. This sequence originates from a human donor with alopecia areata. The CDR3 loop reads CSVGGTGHQETQYF. The CDR3 region has the DNA TGCAGCGTGGGCGGGACAGGGCATCAAGAGACCCAGTACTTC. Full variable domain (missing parts from reference TRBV29-1 and TRBJ2-5): SAVISQKPSRDICQRGTSLTIQCQVDSQVTMMFWYRQQPGQSLTLIATANQGSEATYESGFVIDKFPISRPNLTFSTLTVSNMSPEDSSIYLCSVGGTGHQETQYFGPGTRLLVL.